This T cell receptor (beta chain) was documented in a study of T cell repertoires in cytomegalovirus infection. TCRdb reanalysed the reads using MiXCR and keeps one entry per CDR3 protein. The sample has 150,000 to 200,000 distinct CDR3 sequences; approximately 15% are singletons. This clonotype was seen ten or more times. The sample comprised PBMCs. The source is a human donor in good health (CMV status not recorded). Some clones in this sample may be carry-over from other donors' samples.

DNA for the CDR3: TGTGCCAGCAGCTTAGCCATTCTCTCCTACGAGCAGTACTTC. It yields the protein CASSLAILSYEQYF. V usage is TRBV7-2 and J usage is TRBJ2-7; D is unresolved. The CDR3 runs to 14 residues. V lost 0 bases, J lost 0 bases, and 6 bases lay in between. The germline V gene has CDR1 SGHTA and CDR2 FQGNSA.